These T cell receptor beta chains were read from a single sample in a study of T cell clusters in autoimmune cytopenias. TCRdb processed the multiplex PCR reads again and assigns one entry to each CDR3 protein, with no DNA. The sample has about 3,900 distinct CDR3 sequences. Input material: peripheral blood. The receptors derive from a human donor with an autoimmune cytopenia or autoimmune hepatitis (not recorded which). CDR3s include the opening cysteine and the closing phenylalanine or tryptophan. Each record gives: V gene, clone size, J gene, CDR3 protein. Not every row has a clone size; where given, it reads once, few, many or a size class.

V: TRBV5-4; size: .; J: TRBJ2-2; CDR3: CASSKIAGPNIGELFF
V: TRBV11-1; size: medium-sized; J: TRBJ2-1; CDR3: CASSFVRDNEQFF
V: TRBV5-1; size: .; J: TRBJ2-7; CDR3: CASSLVRGARHEQYF
V: TRBV19; size: medium-sized; J: TRBJ2-4; CDR3: CASFSSDKNIQYF
V: TRBV20-1; size: .; J: TRBJ2-1; CDR3: CSASGGATEQFF
V: TRBV19; size: .; J: TRBJ1-2; CDR3: CASSTDNNYGYTF
V: TRBV6-5; size: medium-sized; J: TRBJ2-7; CDR3: CASSYGTGESYEQYF
V: TRBV18; size: .; J: TRBJ2-1; CDR3: CASSYEGLSYNEQFF
V: TRBV19; size: medium-sized; J: TRBJ1-2; CDR3: CASTVPSGSRYGYTF
V: TRBV30; size: .; J: TRBJ1-6; CDR3: CAWSREDNSPLHF
V: TRBV5-1; size: medium-sized; J: TRBJ1-3; CDR3: CASSFGQGNTIYF
V: TRBV12-3/TRBV12-4; size: .; J: TRBJ1-1; CDR3: CASSLELFTEAFF
V: TRBV27; size: medium-sized; J: TRBJ2-7; CDR3: CASHAAELAGVYEQYF
V: TRBV5-6; size: medium-sized; J: TRBJ2-3; CDR3: CASSLPQGYTQYF
V: TRBV6-5; size: medium-sized; J: TRBJ2-5; CDR3: CASSVRDIRETQYF
V: TRBV6-1; size: medium-sized; J: TRBJ1-2; CDR3: CASIKGSSYGYTF
V: TRBV7-9; size: .; J: TRBJ1-2; CDR3: CASSLASDYGYTF
V: TRBV30; size: medium-sized; J: TRBJ2-3; CDR3: CASTGAGPTDTQYF
V: TRBV6-6; size: .; J: TRBJ1-1; CDR3: CASSLGGRNTEAFF
V: TRBV12-3/TRBV12-4; size: medium-sized; J: TRBJ1-2; CDR3: CASSRDSFGYTF
V: TRBV12-3/TRBV12-4; size: .; J: TRBJ2-1; CDR3: CASSYPGTSGSSNEQFF
V: TRBV6-5; size: .; J: TRBJ2-1; CDR3: CATSGQAGGSYNEQFF
V: TRBV29-1; size: medium-sized; J: TRBJ2-7; CDR3: CSGLGGQGYEQYF
V: TRBV12-3/TRBV12-4; size: medium-sized; J: TRBJ2-1; CDR3: CASSSHSYEQFF
V: TRBV19; size: .; J: TRBJ2-1; CDR3: CASRTYFRGILSLNEQFF
V: TRBV19; size: medium-sized; J: TRBJ2-1; CDR3: CASLSGLSYNEQFF
V: TRBV27; size: medium-sized; J: TRBJ2-7; CDR3: CASSLTGAWDEQYF
V: TRBV19; size: medium-sized; J: TRBJ2-2; CDR3: CASRVRGDTGELFF
V: TRBV10-3; size: .; J: TRBJ2-2; CDR3: CAISSGGENTGELFF
V: TRBV29-1; size: .; J: TRBJ1-2; CDR3: CSVEDQGAGGYTF
V: TRBV19; size: .; J: TRBJ1-2; CDR3: CASKNLLGQRNYGYTF